One sample yielded the 19 T cell receptor beta chains listed below, sequenced in a study of cytotoxic CD8 clonotypes in ibrutinib-treated CLL. Using immunoSEQ multiplex PCR, the repertoire was profiled, and TCRdb retains in-frame clones only, with some absent. The sample records tens of thousands of clones, 90% being singletons. The sample was PBMCs, taken after 12 months of ibrutinib treatment. The receptors here all came from a human donor with chronic lymphocytic leukemia.

This chain links TRBV5-8 with TRBJ2-5, with D possibly being TRBD2 (6 bases). Germline V lookup: CDR1 SGHTS, CDR2 YDEGEE. CDR3 length: 16 residues. V was clipped by 0 bases and J by 4 bases, with 16 bases between them. CDR3 nucleotides: TGTGCCAGCAGCTTGGCCCCGCGACTAGGGCGAGAGACCCAGTACTTC. It yields the protein CASSLAPRLGRETQYF.

This chain uses TRBV28 with TRBJ2-2, with D tentatively TRBD2 (5 bases). V shed 4 bases and J shed 5 bases, with 14 bases lying between them. The CDR3 runs 15 residues. The germline V gene encodes CDR1 MDHEN and CDR2 SYDVKM. CDR3 amino acids: CASSYGVTGTGELFF. Here the CDR3 DNA reads TGTGCCAGCAGTTACGGGGTTACGGGGACCGGGGAGCTGTTTTTT.

The chain combines TRBV19 with TRBJ2-7; no definite D call. Looked up from germline, CDR1 is LNHDA and CDR2 is SQIVND (reference sequence). The CDR3 contains 14 residues. The ends were cut back, 1 base at V and 2 bases at J, with 9 bases in the middle. The DNA of the CDR3 is TGTGCCAGTAGTATAGCGAGGAGTACCTACGAGCAGTACTTC. Protein sequence: CASSIARSTYEQYF. The variable domain in full, with the rest retrieved from reference TRBV19 and TRBJ2-7, is DGGITQSPKYLFRKEGQNVTLSCEQNLNHDAMYWYRQDPGQGLRLIYYSQIVNDFQKGDIAEGYSVSREKKESFPLTVTSAQKNPTAFYLCASSIARSTYEQYFGPGTRLTVT.

The chain couples TRBV4-3 to TRBJ2-2; 7 bases fit TRBD1. The CDR3 contains 17 residues. V was pared by 2 bases and J by 4 bases, with 10 bases of the junction left unmatched. Germline assignment: CDR1 LGHNA and CDR2 YSLEER. CDR3 nucleotides: TGCGCCAGCAGCCAATCTACAGGGGTTCGTGTCACCGGGGAGCTGTTTTTT. Protein: CASSQSTGVRVTGELFF.

The chain recombines TRBV18 with TRBJ2-1; 7 bases align to TRBD2. This CDR3 is built from 18 residues. Germline trimming cut 1 base from V and 10 bases from J; bases unmatched to any gene: 19. Germline CDR1 is KGHSH and CDR2 is LQKENI. The DNA of the CDR3 is TGTGCCAGCTCACCACGTATTAGCGGGCCGGGCACGGGGAGCGAGCAGTTCTTC. Protein product: CASSPRISGPGTGSEQFF.

This rearrangement joins TRBV18 to TRBJ1-2; tentatively, D is TRBD1 (5 bases). V was clipped by 4 bases and J by 3 bases, with 12 bases between them. Germline V gives CDR1 KGHSH, CDR2 LQKENI. The CDR3 is 14 amino acids. CDR3 DNA sequence: TGTGCCAGCTCACTCGACAGATTATACTATGGCTACACCTTC. Translating gives CASSLDRLYYGYTF.

The chain combines TRBV19 with TRBJ1-2; 8 bases map to TRBD1. Germline CDR1 is LNHDA and CDR2 is SQIVND (reference sequence). V was clipped by 3 bases and J by 6 bases; unmatched bases: 12. The CDR3 is made up of 16 amino acids. The CDR3 DNA follows: TGTGCCAGTAGTATGTATGTCGACAGGGGAGCGAATGGCTACACCTTC. This gives the protein CASSMYVDRGANGYTF.

The V and J genes are TRBV28 and TRBJ1-3; D is uncertain. Trimming removed 1 base at V and 0 bases at J, with 7 bases between. CDR3 length: 15 amino acids. Germline V CDR1 and CDR2: MDHEN, SYDVKM. The CDR3 spells CASSLSGSSGNTIYF. The CDR3 DNA follows: TGTGCCAGCAGTTTATCCGGGAGCTCTGGAAACACCATATATTTT.

This sequence joins TRBV27 and TRBJ1-1, with D possibly TRBD1 on 5 matching bases. CDR1 and CDR2 (germline): MNHEY, SMNVEV (reference sequence). V shed 4 bases and J shed 1 base, with 13 bases lying between them. The CDR3 extends over 15 amino acids. In DNA, the CDR3 is TGTGCCAGCAGTTCGCCGGGACGATCGAACACTGAAGCTTTCTTT. Translated, it gives CASSSPGRSNTEAFF.

The chain combines TRBV27 with TRBJ2-3; D not resolved. The CDR3 is 17 residues long. Germline V gene sequence: CDR1 MNHEY, CDR2 SMNVEV (reference sequence). V lost 3 bases to trimming and J lost 0 bases, with 16 bases between them. CDR3 in DNA: TGTGCCAGCAGTTTGTTCTGGGGTAAAGATAGCACAGATACGCAGTATTTT. It yields the protein CASSLFWGKDSTDTQYF.

The rearrangement joins TRBV28 to TRBJ2-3; TRBD2 aligns across 11 bases. CDR1 and CDR2 from the germline V gene are MDHEN and SYDVKM. The J segment lost 5 bases and the V segment lost 6 bases, leaving 4 bases of the junction unmatched. This CDR3 region has 14 residues. The CDR3 DNA sequence: TGTGCCAGCAGACTAGCGGGAGTCAAAGATACGCAGTATTTT. Its protein product is CASRLAGVKDTQYF.

The chain recombines TRBV2 with TRBJ1-1; the D gene is possibly TRBD1 (5 bases). The CDR3 is 13 amino acids. With 2 bases removed from V and 7 bases from J, the gap between germline ends came to 11 bases. From germline, CDR1 is SNHLY and CDR2 FYNNEI. CDR3 DNA: TGTGCCAGCAGTGAATTGGGGGATGGTGAAGCTTTCTTT. As protein: CASSELGDGEAFF.

The chain is built from TRBV10-3 and TRBJ2-7, with D tentatively TRBD1 or TRBD2 (5 bases each). Germline V gene lookup returns CDR1 ENHRY and CDR2 SYGVKD. CDR3 length: 15 residues. Trimming removed 10 bases from V and 0 bases from J, with 19 bases in between. DNA for the CDR3: TGTGCCACTAACAAACGAGGGGTGAGCTCCTACGAGCAGTACTTC. Translating it yields CATNKRGVSSYEQYF.

This clone was observed a single time. The rearrangement joins TRBV7-9 to TRBJ2-2; TRBD2 matches at 7 bases. Germline values: CDR1 SEHNR, CDR2 FQNEAQ (reference sequence). V lost 5 bases to trimming and J lost 4 bases; unmatched junction nucleotides: 10. CDR3 length equals 16 residues. The CDR3 sequence: CASSRAARESTGELFF. In nucleotides, the CDR3 is TGTGCCAGCAGCCGTGCGGCGCGGGAGAGCACCGGGGAGCTGTTTTTT.

The chain employs TRBV7-6 and TRBJ2-1, with D possibly being TRBD1 (6 bases). Trimming cost V 6 bases and J 3 bases, with 15 bases left between them. This CDR3 contains 15 residues. The V gene's germline CDR1 is SGHVS and CDR2 FNYEAQ. The CDR3 region has the DNA TGTGCCAGCAGTACGACAGGACCCCACTACAATGAGCAGTTCTTC. This gives the protein CASSTTGPHYNEQFF.

The genes are TRBV5-8 and TRBJ1-2; no clear D gene. Germline V gene lookup returns CDR1 SGHTS and CDR2 YDEGEE. The CDR3 covers 17 residues. Between the trimmed V and J ends, which lost 3 bases and 0 bases, there was a span of 18 bases. In nucleotides, the CDR3 is TGTGCCAGCAGCTCAATCTTCACGGAAGCCGCTAACTATGGCTACACCTTC. The encoded protein is CASSSIFTEAANYGYTF.

V gene TRBV4-1 combines with J gene TRBJ2-7; D gene ambiguous. There are 13 residues in the CDR3. The V and J ends lost 3 bases and 4 bases respectively, with 10 bases between them. Looked up from germline, CDR1 is MGHRA and CDR2 is YSYEKL. The CDR3 bases are TGCGCCAGCAGCCAGACTGATAGGTACGAGCAGTACTTC. Its translation is CASSQTDRYEQYF.

The rearrangement joins TRBV5-6 to TRBJ2-5, with 10 bases lining up with TRBD1. Germline V gene sequence: CDR1 SGHDT, CDR2 YYEEEE. V trimming: 6 bases; J trimming: 4 bases; junction bases outside the gene matches: 9. This CDR3 contains 15 residues. The chain's CDR3 is CASTLDRGLLETQYF. CDR3 coding DNA: TGTGCCAGCACCCTTGACAGGGGGCTTTTAGAGACCCAGTACTTC.

This clone was seen a handful of times. J is TRBJ2-7 and V is TRBV2; D is unclear. The CDR3 sequence is 11 residues long. Between the trimmed V and J ends, which lost 1 base and 7 bases, there was a span of 5 bases. The germline CDR1 and CDR2 sequences are SNHLY and FYNNEI. CDR3 residues: CASSEVREQYF. Here the CDR3 DNA reads TGTGCCAGCAGTGAAGTGAGGGAGCAGTACTTC.